Here is one T cell receptor (beta chain) with its context. The source of the sample is a study of blood T cell repertoires in COVID-19. The CDR3 extends over 19 amino acids. From germline, CDR1 is MNHNS and CDR2 SASEGT. With V trimmed by 3 bases and J by 1 base, 10 bases remained unmatched. Using immunoSEQ multiplex PCR, the repertoire was profiled, and TCRdb retains in-frame clones only, with some absent. This table has around 82,000 clones, 75% to 90% appearing once. The chain joins TRBV6-1 to TRBJ2-5; 14 bases match TRBD2. This sequence was found in a man older than 75 with COVID-19, enrolled during active disease. Sequenced material: peripheral blood. This chain's CDR3 is CASSDFLGLAGASQETQYF. The CDR3 DNA sequence: TGTGCCAGCAGTGACTTCCTGGGACTAGCGGGGGCTTCCCAAGAGACCCAGTACTTC.